The 4 T cell receptor beta chains given below trace back to one sample, sequenced in a study of T cells in localized non-small cell lung cancer. TCRdb's table, derived via immunoSEQ multiplex PCR, lists solely in-frame clones and lacks some. The data hold 45,000 to 50,000 clones, with more than 85% observed a single time. The sample here was PBMCs, taken before any cancer treatment. The receptors originated from a man between 40 and 70 years old with stage II lung adenocarcinoma.

The chain joins TRBV4-1 to TRBJ2-3; no firm D call. V was shortened by 0 bases and J by 3 bases, with 10 bases between the two germline ends. The CDR3 consists of 15 residues. Germline V CDR1 and CDR2: MGHRA, YSYEKL. In DNA form, the CDR3 reads TGCGCCAGCAGCCAAGATTTGGAGTCTACAGATACGCAGTATTTT. Amino acid sequence: CASSQDLESTDTQYF.

The chain joins TRBV10-3 to TRBJ1-2; D is perhaps TRBD1 (5 bases). CDR3 length equals 13 residues. The germline V gene has CDR1 ENHRY and CDR2 SYGVKD. Trimming stripped 7 bases from V and 7 bases from J, with 16 bases between. In DNA form, the CDR3 reads TGTGCCATCACCCCGGGCCTGAGGGGTGGCTACACCTTC. Residues: CAITPGLRGGYTF.

The table lists this clone with a few counts. The V call is TRBV18, the J call TRBJ2-1; 12 bases map to TRBD1. CDR1 and CDR2 (germline): KGHSH, LQKENI. The junction had 9 bases not matched to a gene; V was cut back by 5 bases and J by 10 bases. The CDR3 is made up of 15 amino acids. CDR3 loop: CASSSEGQGAGEQFF. The CDR3 DNA reads as TGTGCCAGCTCATCCGAGGGACAGGGGGCAGGAGAGCAGTTCTTC.

This clone has just one count. This chain links TRBV5-6 with TRBJ1-2; the match to TRBD1 covers 8 bases. The germline V gene has CDR1 SGHDT and CDR2 YYEEEE. The CDR3 runs 13 residues. V lost 1 base, J lost 6 bases, and 2 bases stayed unmatched. For the CDR3, the DNA is TGTGCCAGCAGCTTGTCAGGGGGCGATGGCTACACCTTC. Its protein is CASSLSGGDGYTF.